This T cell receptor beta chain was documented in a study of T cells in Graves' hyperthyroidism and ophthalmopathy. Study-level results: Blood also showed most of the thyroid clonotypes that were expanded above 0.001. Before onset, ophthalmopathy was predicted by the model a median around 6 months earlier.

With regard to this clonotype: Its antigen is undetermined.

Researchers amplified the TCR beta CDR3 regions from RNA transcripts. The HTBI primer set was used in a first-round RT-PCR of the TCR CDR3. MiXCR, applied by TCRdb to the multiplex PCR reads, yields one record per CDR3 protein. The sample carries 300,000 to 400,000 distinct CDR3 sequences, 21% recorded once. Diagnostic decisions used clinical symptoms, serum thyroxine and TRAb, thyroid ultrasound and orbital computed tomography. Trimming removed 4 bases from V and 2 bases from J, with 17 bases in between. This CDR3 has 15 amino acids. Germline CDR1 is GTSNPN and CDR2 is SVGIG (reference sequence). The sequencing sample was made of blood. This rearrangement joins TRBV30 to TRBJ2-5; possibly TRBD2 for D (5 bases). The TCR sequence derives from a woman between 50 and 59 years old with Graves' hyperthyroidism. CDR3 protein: CAWTLKWRLQETQYF. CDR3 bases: TGTGCCTGGACCTTAAAATGGCGACTACAAGAGACCCAGTACTTC.